This T cell receptor (beta chain) was captured in a study of glioma-infiltrating T cells. The CDR3 covers 11 residues. CDR1 is MDHEN and CDR2 is SYDVKM in the germline V gene. V was clipped by 1 base and J by 6 bases, with 4 bases between them. The iRepertoire nested amplicon-rescue multiplex PCR amplified TCR alpha and beta CDR3s from RNA. One-step reverse transcription and amplification started from about 100-400 ng of tissue mRNA or PBMC total RNA. TCRdb re-analysed the multiplex PCR reads in MiXCR, keeping a single row per CDR3 protein. The data contain more than 350,000 distinct CDR3 sequences, approximately 42% of them singletons. This clonotype was observed a handful of times.

V and J are TRBV28 and TRBJ2-7; the D is unclear. The specimen sequenced was glioma tissue, nonneoplastic brain tissue, or PBMCs (not recorded which). This receptor was identified in a human donor with low-grade glioma or glioblastoma, undergoing nonglioma brain surgery, or in good health (not recorded which). Written as DNA, the CDR3 is TGTGCCAGCAGTTTATTCCGCGAGCAGTACTTC. It specifies CASSLFREQYF.